These T cell receptor beta chains were read from a single sample in a study of cytomegalovirus exposure and HLA in healthy donors. Generated by immunoSEQ multiplex PCR, the TCRdb table keeps only in-frame clones and is missing some. The listing contains 75,000 to 85,000 clones. Sample: PBMCs. The receptors derive from a man aged 45-65 years in good health and CMV-seronegative. Both conserved end residues are part of each CDR3. D genes are given only for firm matches.

TRBD1	TRBV9	TRBJ1-1	TGTGCCAGCAGCGTAGGACAGGGCGAAGCTTTCTTT	CASSVGQGEAFF
NA	TRBV7-2	TRBJ1-2	TGTGCCAGCAGCTTACAGCAGGTCTATGGCTACACCTTC	CASSLQQVYGYTF
NA	TRBV5-4	TRBJ2-6	TGTGCCAGCAGCCGACAATTTCAGGCTGGGGCCAACGTCCTGACTTTC	CASSRQFQAGANVLTF
TRBD1	TRBV9	TRBJ2-5	TGTGCCAGCAGCGTAGGAGTGGGGACAGGGGGTGAAGAGACCCAGTACTTC	CASSVGVGTGGEETQYF
TRBD2	TRBV4-1	TRBJ2-1	TGCGCCAGCAGCCAAGATTATGGCCTAGCGGGGGGAGAACAATTGGAGCAGTTCTTC	CASSQDYGLAGGEQLEQFF
NA	TRBV9	TRBJ1-1	TGTGCCAGCAGCGTCCAGGGGAACACTGAAGCTTTCTTT	CASSVQGNTEAFF
NA	TRBV15	TRBJ2-4	TGTGCCACCAGCAGAGTCCGCGGATCCCTAGCCAAAAACATTCAGTACTTC	CATSRVRGSLAKNIQYF
NA	TRBV30	TRBJ1-2	TGTGCCTGCCCGGGGGGGCTCGGCTACACCTTC	CACPGGLGYTF
NA	TRBV7-3	TRBJ1-2	TGTGCCAGCAGCTTGGCTCCAAACTATGGCTACACCTTC	CASSLAPNYGYTF
TRBD1	TRBV28	TRBJ1-2	TGTGCCAGCAGTCTGGGGACAGCTAGTCTCGATGGCTACACCTTC	CASSLGTASLDGYTF
TRBD1	TRBV19	TRBJ1-5	TGTGCCAGTCTGGCAGGGGGGAATCAGCCCCAGCATTTT	CASLAGGNQPQHF
TRBD2	TRBV5-1	TRBJ2-3	TGCGCCAGCAGCTTGGGCGGGGGATTAGATACGCAGTATTTT	CASSLGGGLDTQYF
TRBD1	TRBV10-1	TRBJ1-2	TGCGCCAGCAGTCCCGGGACAGGCCCCTATGGCTACACCTTC	CASSPGTGPYGYTF
NA	TRBV11-2	TRBJ2-7	TGTGCCAGCACCCTTTTGGCTTACGAGCAGTACTTC	CASTLLAYEQYF
TRBD1	TRBV18	TRBJ1-2	TGTGCCAGCTCACCAACGGACAGGGACGGTCCGGTATTTGGCTACACCTTC	CASSPTDRDGPVFGYTF
NA	TRBV5-1	TRBJ1-4	TGCGCCAGCAGCTTGTCTGGCCAGGAAGCAACTAATGAAAAACTGTTTTTT	CASSLSGQEATNEKLFF
NA	TRBV7-2	TRBJ1-3	TGTGCCAGCAGCCCTGACAGAACGAGCTCTGGAAACACCATATATTTT	CASSPDRTSSGNTIYF
TRBD2	TRBV5-4	TRBJ2-4	TGTGCCAGCAGCATATACAGCCGCGGGGGGGACATTCAGTACTTC	CASSIYSRGGDIQYF
NA	TRBV5-1	TRBJ1-5	TGCGCCAGCAGCTTGGGCTATAGCAATCAGCCCCAGCATTTT	CASSLGYSNQPQHF
NA	TRBV7-2	TRBJ1-6	TGTGCCAGCAGCTTAGATCCGAGCTCTAATTCACCCCTCCACTTT	CASSLDPSSNSPLHF